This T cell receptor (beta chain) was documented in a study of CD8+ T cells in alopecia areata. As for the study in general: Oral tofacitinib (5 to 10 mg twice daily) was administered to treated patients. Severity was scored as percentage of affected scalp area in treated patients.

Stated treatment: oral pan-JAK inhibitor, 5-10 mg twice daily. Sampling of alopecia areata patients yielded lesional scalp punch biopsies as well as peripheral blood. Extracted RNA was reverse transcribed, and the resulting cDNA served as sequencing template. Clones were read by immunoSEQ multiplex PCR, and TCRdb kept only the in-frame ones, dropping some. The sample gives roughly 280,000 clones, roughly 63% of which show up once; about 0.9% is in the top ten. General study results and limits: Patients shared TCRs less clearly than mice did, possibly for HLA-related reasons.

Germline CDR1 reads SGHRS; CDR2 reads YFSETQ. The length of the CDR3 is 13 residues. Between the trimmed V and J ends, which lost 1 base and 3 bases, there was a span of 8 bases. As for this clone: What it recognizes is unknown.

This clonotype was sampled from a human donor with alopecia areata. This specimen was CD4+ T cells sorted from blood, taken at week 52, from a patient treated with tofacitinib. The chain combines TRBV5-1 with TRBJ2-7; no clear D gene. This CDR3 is CASSLSARYEQYF. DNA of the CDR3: TGCGCCAGCAGCTTGTCCGCGCGCTACGAGCAGTACTTC. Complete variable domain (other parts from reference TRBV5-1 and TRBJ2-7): KAGVTQTPRYLIKTRGQQVTLSCSPISGHRSVSWYQQTPGQGLQFLFEYFSETQRNKGNFPGRFSGRQFSNSRSEMNVSTLELGDSALYLCASSLSARYEQYFGPGTRLTVT.